What follows are 5 T cell receptor beta chains derived from one specimen sequenced in a study of cytomegalovirus exposure and HLA in healthy donors. Both 60 Vbeta primers and 13 Jbeta primers went into the PCR. Using immunoSEQ multiplex PCR, the repertoire was profiled, and TCRdb retains in-frame clones only, with some absent. The top ten clones hold about 1.5% of a sample with 150,000 to 200,000 clones, 77% of them seen once. Material for sequencing was PBMCs. These receptors all come from a woman aged 25-40 years in good health and CMV-seronegative.

V and J are TRBV19 and TRBJ1-5, with 8 bases fitting TRBD1. V was clipped by 4 bases and J by 2 bases; unmatched bases: 10. CDR1 is LNHDA, CDR2 SQIVND, per germline (reference sequence). The CDR3 extends over 17 amino acids. CDR3 region: CASSTPPTGEGNQPQHF. The CDR3 DNA follows: TGTGCCAGTAGTACGCCTCCGACAGGGGAGGGCAATCAGCCCCAGCATTTT.

The chain combines TRBV4-1 with TRBJ2-1, with D perhaps matching TRBD2 (5 bases). V lost 0 bases to trimming and J lost 6 bases, with 12 bases between them. CDR1 MGHRA and CDR2 YSYEKL come from the germline V gene. The CDR3 spans 15 residues. The CDR3 DNA reads TGCGCCAGCAGCCAAGATCTAGCCTGGCGCAATGAGCAGTTCTTC. This gives the protein CASSQDLAWRNEQFF.

The V call is TRBV6-4, the J call TRBJ2-3; TRBD2 aligns across 10 bases. Trimming cost V 2 bases and J 2 bases; bases outside gene matches: 1. The CDR3 length is 15 residues. Looked up from germline, CDR1 is MRHNA and CDR2 is SNTAGT. The DNA of the CDR3 is TGTGCCAGCAGTGACAGCGGGGGGGCCACAGATACGCAGTATTTT. Translating it yields CASSDSGGATDTQYF.

This chain joins TRBV5-6 and TRBJ1-1, with 8 positions matching TRBD1. This CDR3 has 18 residues. CDR1 SGHDT and CDR2 YYEEEE come from the germline V gene. J gave up 2 bases and V 1 base, and 13 bases lay outside the gene matches. CDR3 DNA: TGTGCCAGCAGCTTGTCGTGGGGGGGACAGGAGACAAACACTGAAGCTTTCTTT. It specifies CASSLSWGGQETNTEAFF.

The chain uses TRBV30 and TRBJ2-1; TRBD2 matches 14 bases. The V and J ends lost 5 bases and 8 bases, in that order; junction bases with no gene match: 2. This CDR3 is 13 amino acids long. Germline CDR1 is GTSNPN and CDR2 is SVGIG (reference sequence). CDR3 coding DNA: TGTGCCTGGGGGACTAGCGGGAGTTATGAGCAGTTCTTC. Translated: CAWGTSGSYEQFF.